This passage covers 10 T cell receptor beta chains from one sample sequenced in a study of control samples from healthy donors and cancer patients. Sequencing was performed with immunoSEQ multiplex PCR; in TCRdb, only in-frame clones are kept and a portion is missing. The sample lists some 100,000 clones, 93% occurring once. Sample: blood. These receptors were obtained from a man between 18 and 35 years old in good health.

This rearrangement joins TRBV29-1 to TRBJ2-7, with D possibly being TRBD1 (6 bases). Germline lookup yields CDR1 SQVTM and CDR2 ANQGSEA. The CDR3 spans 10 residues. V lost 6 bases and J lost 7, with 10 bases in between. The CDR3 loop reads CSVAGQEQYF. DNA for the CDR3: TGCAGCGTCGCAGGACAGGAGCAGTACTTC.

V usage is TRBV6-2 or TRBV6-3 and J usage is TRBJ2-6; 9 nucleotides agree with TRBD1. Germline values: CDR1 MNHEY, CDR2 SVGEGT. J was trimmed by 0 bases and V by 5 bases; bases with no gene match: 8. The CDR3 loop spans 18 amino acids. CDR3 in DNA: TGTGCCAGCAGTCCAGCTCCGGGACAGGGCTCTGGGGCCAACGTCCTGACTTTC. It codes for CASSPAPGQGSGANVLTF.

This clone was seen a handful of times. The chain recombines TRBV11-2 with TRBJ2-6; 9 bases are shared with TRBD1. The CDR3 runs 18 residues. After removal of 5 bases from V and 2 bases from J, the junction contained 10 bases not matched to a gene. Germline CDR1 is SGHAT and CDR2 is FQNNGV. CDR3 region: CASSHFRDRDAGANVLTF. In DNA form, the CDR3 reads TGTGCCAGCAGCCATTTCCGGGACAGGGACGCTGGGGCCAACGTCCTGACTTTC.

The V gene is TRBV6-6, the J gene TRBJ2-5; D unresolved. The V gene lost 2 bases and the J gene lost 7 bases, with 5 bases spanning the gap. Germline loops: CDR1 MNHNY, CDR2 SVGAGI (reference sequence). This CDR3 spans 11 amino acids. DNA of the CDR3: TGTGCCAGCAGTTACCCCCCGACCCAGTACTTC. This codes for CASSYPPTQYF.

This clone is a singleton in its sample. The genes are TRBV7-9 and TRBJ1-3; D is ambiguous. V was cut by 1 base and J by 9 bases, with 7 bases left in between. The CDR3 runs 12 residues. Germline values: CDR1 SEHNR, CDR2 FQNEAQ (reference sequence). The chain's CDR3 is CASSLEGITIYF. CDR3 coding DNA: TGTGCCAGCAGCTTAGAAGGGATCACCATATATTTT. Drawing the rest from reference TRBV7-9 and TRBJ1-3, the complete variable domain is DTGVSQNPRHKITKRGQNVTFRCDPISEHNRLYWYRQTLGQGPEFLTYFQNEAQLEKSRLLSDRFSAERPKGSFSTLEIQRTEQGDSAMYLCASSLEGITIYFGEGSWLTVV.

The chain has TRBV5-4 and TRBJ1-1, with D tentatively TRBD1 (5 bases). The V and J ends lost 0 bases and 5 bases respectively, with 14 bases between them. The CDR3 consists of 15 residues. The germline gives CDR1 SGHNT, CDR2 YYREEE (reference sequence). Here the CDR3 DNA reads TGTGCCAGCAGCTTGGCAGAGAGGGACGGTACTGAAGCTTTCTTT. Translated, it gives CASSLAERDGTEAFF. The full variable domain, rest sourced from reference TRBV5-4 and TRBJ1-1, is ETGVTQSPTHLIKTRGQQVTLRCSSQSGHNTVSWYQQALGQGPQFIFQYYREEENGRGNFPPRFSGLQFPNYSSELNVNALELDDSALYLCASSLAERDGTEAFFGQGTRLTVV.

A word on this clone: Sequence at one end of the junction differs from germline and may be a read error. This chain connects TRBV7-7 to TRBJ2-2, with D perhaps TRBD2 (6 bases). The germline gives CDR1 SSHAT, CDR2 FNYEAQ (reference sequence). The length of the CDR3 is 14 residues. The CDR3 loop is CASSLAAYTGELFF. The CDR3 DNA is TGTGCTAGCAGCTTAGCGGCCTACACCGGGGAGCTGTTTTTT.

The chain is built from TRBV5-6 and TRBJ1-3; TRBD1 aligns across 7 bases. From germline, CDR1 is SGHDT and CDR2 YYEEEE. The CDR3 has 13 amino acids. Germline trimming cut 2 bases from V and 4 bases from J; bases unmatched to any gene: 0. The CDR3 here is CASSFRGGNTIYF. CDR3 nucleotide sequence: TGTGCCAGCAGCTTCAGGGGGGGAAACACCATATATTTT.

The chain combines TRBV4-1 with TRBJ1-1; the D gene is possibly TRBD1 (5 bases). The CDR3 covers 14 residues. Germline values: CDR1 MGHRA, CDR2 YSYEKL. Trimming left V 0 bases short and J 0 bases short, with 5 bases between. Here the CDR3 reads CASSQEGVNTEAFF. DNA for the CDR3: TGCGCCAGCAGCCAAGAAGGGGTGAACACTGAAGCTTTCTTT.

CDR3 residues: CASSAGTSGSTQYF. CDR3 in DNA: TGTGCCAGCAGCGCCGGGACTAGCGGGAGTACGCAGTATTTT. The V and J genes are TRBV7-2 and TRBJ2-3; 14 positions match TRBD2. The CDR3 is 14 residues long. Trimming cost V 5 bases and J 8 bases; bases outside gene matches: 3. CDR1 is SGHTA and CDR2 is FQGNSA in the germline V gene.